Listed below are T cell receptor beta chains from one sample, sequenced in a study of blood T cells in healthy people across ages. One entry per CDR3 protein results from TCRdb running MiXCR on the 5' RACE reads. The table lists approximately 1.5 million distinct CDR3 sequences, approximately 43% of them singletons. Input material: blood. The receptor source for this set is a woman aged 18-29 years in good health. Both conserved end residues are part of each CDR3. The order of the fields is J gene, clone size, D gene, V gene, CDR3 DNA, CDR3 protein. The D gene is left open where the match is weak. Not all rows give a size; the values are once, few, many and, for expanded clones, a class.

J gene: TRBJ1-6
clone size: -
D gene: -
V gene: TRBV4-1
CDR3 DNA: TGCGCCAGCAGCCAAGACCCCTCCATTAATTCACCCCTCCACTTT
CDR3 protein: CASSQDPSINSPLHF

J gene: TRBJ2-2
clone size: -
D gene: -
V gene: TRBV3-1
CDR3 DNA: TGTGCCAGCAGCCAAGAATTGCAGGGGATGGACACCGGGGAGCTGTTTTTT
CDR3 protein: CASSQELQGMDTGELFF

J gene: TRBJ2-1
clone size: many
D gene: TRBD1
V gene: TRBV5-1
CDR3 DNA: TGCGCCAGCAGCTTTAGGACAGGGCACAATGAGCAGTTCTTC
CDR3 protein: CASSFRTGHNEQFF

J gene: TRBJ2-2
clone size: few
D gene: -
V gene: TRBV12-5
CDR3 DNA: TGTGCTAGTGGTTTGGTACCCGGCCTCCGGCAGGTCGGGGAGCTGTTTTTT
CDR3 protein: CASGLVPGLRQVGELFF

J gene: TRBJ2-3
clone size: -
D gene: -
V gene: TRBV18
CDR3 DNA: TGTGCCAGCTCACCGAGGGAGGATACACAGTATTTT
CDR3 protein: CASSPREDTQYF

J gene: TRBJ2-3
clone size: -
D gene: TRBD2
V gene: TRBV18
CDR3 DNA: TGTGCCAGCTCACCGGGACTAGCATACACAGATACGCAGTATTTT
CDR3 protein: CASSPGLAYTDTQYF

J gene: TRBJ2-1
clone size: few
D gene: -
V gene: TRBV2
CDR3 DNA: TGTGCCAGCAGTGGGCAGGGGTATGAGCAGTTCTTC
CDR3 protein: CASSGQGYEQFF

J gene: TRBJ1-5
clone size: -
D gene: -
V gene: TRBV29-1
CDR3 DNA: TGCAGCGGTCCGCCCTTAGACAATCAGCCCCAGCATTTT
CDR3 protein: CSGPPLDNQPQHF

J gene: TRBJ1-6
clone size: -
D gene: TRBD1
V gene: TRBV12-3/TRBV12-4
CDR3 DNA: TGTGCCAGCAGAGGGACAGCCCGCGGCCATTCACCCCTCCACTTT
CDR3 protein: CASRGTARGHSPLHF

J gene: TRBJ1-2
clone size: -
D gene: -
V gene: TRBV3-1
CDR3 DNA: TGTGCCAGCAGCCGCGCCGTAGACCGAGTTGTCTACACCTTC
CDR3 protein: CASSRAVDRVVYTF

J gene: TRBJ2-3
clone size: -
D gene: TRBD2
V gene: TRBV9
CDR3 DNA: TGTGCCAGCAGCGTAGCTCTAGCGGGGGGGCATCCAGATACGCAGTATTTT
CDR3 protein: CASSVALAGGHPDTQYF

J gene: TRBJ2-7
clone size: few
D gene: -
V gene: TRBV4-1
CDR3 DNA: TGCGCCAGCAGCCAAGGGACCGACCTTTACGAGCAGTACTTC
CDR3 protein: CASSQGTDLYEQYF

J gene: TRBJ2-7
clone size: few
D gene: -
V gene: TRBV6-2/TRBV6-3
CDR3 DNA: TGTGCCAGCAGTGACAGAAGCGAGCAGTACTTC
CDR3 protein: CASSDRSEQYF

J gene: TRBJ2-3
clone size: few
D gene: -
V gene: TRBV7-2
CDR3 DNA: TGTGCCAGCAGCTTAGCCCTAGCCCGCACAGATACGCAGTATTTT
CDR3 protein: CASSLALARTDTQYF

J gene: TRBJ2-7
clone size: few
D gene: -
V gene: TRBV7-2
CDR3 DNA: TGTGCCAGCAGCTTCGGGAGACGCACCCATTCCTACGAGCAGTACTTC
CDR3 protein: CASSFGRRTHSYEQYF

J gene: TRBJ2-5
clone size: -
D gene: TRBD2
V gene: TRBV20-1
CDR3 DNA: TGCGGTGCGAAGGGACTAGCGGGAGGCAGGAATGAGCAGTACTTC
CDR3 protein: CGAKGLAGGRNEQYF

J gene: TRBJ1-1
clone size: -
D gene: -
V gene: TRBV12-3/TRBV12-4
CDR3 DNA: TGTGCCAGCAGCCCCTTTAGCAGGAACACTGAAGCTTTCTTT
CDR3 protein: CASSPFSRNTEAFF

J gene: TRBJ2-1
clone size: few
D gene: TRBD1
V gene: TRBV25-1
CDR3 DNA: TGTGCCAGCAGTACGATAAGGACAGGACTTACCTACAATGAGCAGTTCTTC
CDR3 protein: CASSTIRTGLTYNEQFF

J gene: TRBJ2-1
clone size: few
D gene: TRBD2
V gene: TRBV5-6
CDR3 DNA: TGTGCCAGCAGCGTACTAGCGGGAGGGTTAATTGAGCAGTTCTTC
CDR3 protein: CASSVLAGGLIEQFF

J gene: TRBJ2-1
clone size: -
D gene: -
V gene: TRBV29-1
CDR3 DNA: -
CDR3 protein: CSVGPGLADWGGNEQFF

J gene: TRBJ2-1
clone size: few
D gene: TRBD1
V gene: TRBV7-9
CDR3 DNA: TGTGCCAGCAGCTTAGTCGGGACAGGGTCGGCCAAAGTTTATGACGAGCAGTTCTTC
CDR3 protein: CASSLVGTGSAKVYDEQFF

J gene: TRBJ2-1
clone size: -
D gene: -
V gene: TRBV12-3/TRBV12-4
CDR3 DNA: TGTGCCAGCAAATGGTCGGGGCAGTCCTACAATGAGCAGTTCTTC
CDR3 protein: CASKWSGQSYNEQFF

J gene: TRBJ2-1
clone size: few
D gene: -
V gene: TRBV7-3
CDR3 DNA: TGTGCCAGCAGCTTCAGTACGGGAGTCTCCTACAATGAGCAGTTCTTC
CDR3 protein: CASSFSTGVSYNEQFF

J gene: TRBJ2-3
clone size: -
D gene: TRBD1
V gene: TRBV9
CDR3 DNA: TGTGCCAGCAGCGAGATCGGGACAGGGTCAGATACGCAGTATTTT
CDR3 protein: CASSEIGTGSDTQYF

J gene: TRBJ1-1
clone size: -
D gene: TRBD1
V gene: TRBV29-1
CDR3 DNA: TGCAGCGTCGGGACAGGGAGCGACGAAGCTTTCTTT
CDR3 protein: CSVGTGSDEAFF

J gene: TRBJ1-1
clone size: -
D gene: -
V gene: TRBV4-1
CDR3 DNA: TGCGCCAGCAGCCAAGAATATCAGGGGTCAAGGACTGAAGCTTTCTTT
CDR3 protein: CASSQEYQGSRTEAFF

J gene: TRBJ1-2
clone size: -
D gene: -
V gene: TRBV29-1
CDR3 DNA: TGCAGCGTACGCCGGCGGGACTATGTCTACACCTTC
CDR3 protein: CSVRRRDYVYTF

J gene: TRBJ1-1
clone size: -
D gene: TRBD1
V gene: TRBV7-6
CDR3 DNA: TGTGCCAGCAGCTTAGATCGTGACAGGGTGAACACTGAAGCTTTCTTT
CDR3 protein: CASSLDRDRVNTEAFF

J gene: TRBJ2-5
clone size: -
D gene: -
V gene: TRBV7-9
CDR3 DNA: TGTGCCATCCCCGGGACTTCCCAAGAGACCCAGTACTTC
CDR3 protein: CAIPGTSQETQYF

J gene: TRBJ2-3
clone size: few
D gene: -
V gene: TRBV27
CDR3 DNA: TGTGCCAGCAGTGCGCGGGGTGCAGATACGCAGTATTTT
CDR3 protein: CASSARGADTQYF

J gene: TRBJ2-5
clone size: -
D gene: TRBD1
V gene: TRBV25-1
CDR3 DNA: TGTGCCAGCAGTGCGACAGGGCCGACCTACAATGAGCAGTACTTC
CDR3 protein: CASSATGPTYNEQYF

J gene: TRBJ1-1
clone size: few
D gene: -
V gene: TRBV3-1
CDR3 DNA: TGTGCCAGCAGCCAAGGACGGGGGCCTGAAGCTTTCTTT
CDR3 protein: CASSQGRGPEAFF

J gene: TRBJ2-1
clone size: -
D gene: -
V gene: TRBV4-2
CDR3 DNA: TGTGCCAGCAGCCAAATCGATAGCGGTGAGAATGAGCAGTTCTTC
CDR3 protein: CASSQIDSGENEQFF

J gene: TRBJ2-1
clone size: -
D gene: -
V gene: TRBV27
CDR3 DNA: TGTGCCAGCAGTTTATATGAGAGCATGGATGAGCAGTTCTTC
CDR3 protein: CASSLYESMDEQFF

J gene: TRBJ2-1
clone size: -
D gene: TRBD2
V gene: TRBV29-1
CDR3 DNA: TGCAGCGGGTCCGGGACTAGCGGGATTAAAGAGCAGTTCTTC
CDR3 protein: CSGSGTSGIKEQFF

J gene: TRBJ2-7
clone size: -
D gene: -
V gene: TRBV20-1
CDR3 DNA: TGCAGTGCCAGGGGTTACAGGTGGCTCAACGAGCAGTACTTC
CDR3 protein: CSARGYRWLNEQYF

J gene: TRBJ1-5
clone size: -
D gene: -
V gene: TRBV20-1
CDR3 DNA: TGCAGTGCTAGAGCGGGGGAGCAGCCCCAGCATTTT
CDR3 protein: CSARAGEQPQHF

J gene: TRBJ1-5
clone size: -
D gene: -
V gene: TRBV4-3
CDR3 DNA: TGCGCCAGCAGTTCTTCCACGATAGGAAATCAGCCCCAGCATTTT
CDR3 protein: CASSSSTIGNQPQHF

J gene: TRBJ2-7
clone size: -
D gene: -
V gene: TRBV21-1
CDR3 DNA: TGTGCCAGCAGCAAAGACGAGCGGGATTCCTACGAGCAGTACTTC
CDR3 protein: CASSKDERDSYEQYF

J gene: TRBJ1-1
clone size: -
D gene: -
V gene: TRBV4-1
CDR3 DNA: TGCGCCAGCAGCCCACTTGGGCCAATTGAAGCTTTCTTT
CDR3 protein: CASSPLGPIEAFF

J gene: TRBJ2-1
clone size: -
D gene: -
V gene: TRBV7-9
CDR3 DNA: TGTGCCGGCAGTTTGCGGACCAACAGCGATGAGCAGTTCTTC
CDR3 protein: CAGSLRTNSDEQFF

J gene: TRBJ1-1
clone size: -
D gene: -
V gene: TRBV24-1
CDR3 DNA: TGTGCCACCAGTGATTCGGGCAGAGATAACACTGAAGCTTTCTTT
CDR3 protein: CATSDSGRDNTEAFF

J gene: TRBJ2-7
clone size: -
D gene: -
V gene: TRBV12-3/TRBV12-4
CDR3 DNA: TGTGCCAGCAGTTTAGAGATCGTCGCTTACGAGCAGTACTTC
CDR3 protein: CASSLEIVAYEQYF

J gene: TRBJ1-1
clone size: -
D gene: -
V gene: TRBV12-3/TRBV12-4
CDR3 DNA: TGTGCCAGCAGTTTGGGCAGGGGTAACAGAAGCACTGAAGCTTTCTTT
CDR3 protein: CASSLGRGNRSTEAFF

J gene: TRBJ1-2
clone size: -
D gene: TRBD1
V gene: TRBV2
CDR3 DNA: TGTGCCGGCATCCTCACTCCGGGACAGGGGGCGCTTGGCTACACCTTC
CDR3 protein: CAGILTPGQGALGYTF

J gene: TRBJ2-7
clone size: few
D gene: -
V gene: TRBV7-9
CDR3 DNA: TGTGCCAGCAGCTTAGAGGGGGGCTCGGTATCGGAAGAGCAGTACTTC
CDR3 protein: CASSLEGGSVSEEQYF

J gene: TRBJ2-3
clone size: -
D gene: -
V gene: TRBV27
CDR3 DNA: TGTGCCAGCAGTTTATGGTTCCCAGATACGCAGTATTTT
CDR3 protein: CASSLWFPDTQYF

J gene: TRBJ2-5
clone size: -
D gene: -
V gene: TRBV27
CDR3 DNA: TGTGCCAGCAGCCAGGACTACCGATTGGAGCAGTACTTC
CDR3 protein: CASSQDYRLEQYF

J gene: TRBJ2-3
clone size: many
D gene: -
V gene: TRBV29-1
CDR3 DNA: TGCAGCGTTGGGGCTAGCACAGATACGCAGTATTTT
CDR3 protein: CSVGASTDTQYF

J gene: TRBJ2-7
clone size: few
D gene: TRBD1
V gene: TRBV27
CDR3 DNA: TGTGCCAGCAGTGTCCAGGGGGCTCCACCATACTACGAGCAGTACTTC
CDR3 protein: CASSVQGAPPYYEQYF

J gene: TRBJ1-5
clone size: once
D gene: -
V gene: TRBV15
CDR3 DNA: TGTGCCACCAGCAGAGAGCCAGGCAGTAATCAGCCCCAGCATTTT
CDR3 protein: CATSREPGSNQPQHF

J gene: TRBJ2-2
clone size: -
D gene: -
V gene: TRBV12-3/TRBV12-4
CDR3 DNA: TGTGCCAGCACCTCTGACCGTTTCGCGAACACCGGGGAGCTGTTTTTT
CDR3 protein: CASTSDRFANTGELFF

J gene: TRBJ1-2
clone size: few
D gene: -
V gene: TRBV20-1
CDR3 DNA: TGCAGTGCTAGTTCGGGTCGGAGCTATGGCTACACCTTC
CDR3 protein: CSASSGRSYGYTF

J gene: TRBJ1-1
clone size: -
D gene: -
V gene: TRBV6-5
CDR3 DNA: TGTGCCAGCAGTTATGTACCGGGGGCCAACACTGAAGCTTTCTTT
CDR3 protein: CASSYVPGANTEAFF

J gene: TRBJ1-5
clone size: -
D gene: TRBD1
V gene: TRBV20-1
CDR3 DNA: TGCAGTGCTAGAGAGAAACCGGGACAGGGGCAAAATCAGCCCCAGCATTTT
CDR3 protein: CSAREKPGQGQNQPQHF

J gene: TRBJ2-3
clone size: -
D gene: -
V gene: TRBV5-1
CDR3 DNA: TGCGCCAGCAGCGGGGGCCCCCCCACAGATACGCAGTATTTT
CDR3 protein: CASSGGPPTDTQYF

J gene: TRBJ1-1
clone size: -
D gene: -
V gene: TRBV7-2
CDR3 DNA: TGTGCCAGCAGCCCCAACCCGGGGCTAGGCACTGAAGCTTTCTTT
CDR3 protein: CASSPNPGLGTEAFF